Listed here are 3 T cell receptor beta chains from one sample, sequenced in a study of blood T cell repertoires in COVID-19. Sequenced by immunoSEQ multiplex PCR; TCRdb stores in-frame clones only, minus some. The sample lists about 250,000 clones, around three quarters occurring once. Sample: peripheral blood. The source is a woman over 75 with acute or convalescent COVID-19.

This rearrangement joins TRBV2 to TRBJ1-2; possibly TRBD1 for D (6 bases). The germline V gene encodes CDR1 SNHLY and CDR2 FYNNEI. V was trimmed by 6 bases and J by 7 bases, leaving 15 bases between them. This CDR3 spans 13 amino acids. The CDR3 protein is CASRGGRYFGYTF. CDR3 DNA: TGTGCCAGCAGAGGGGGACGCTATTTTGGCTACACCTTC.

This clone was counted only a few times. This sequence joins TRBV6-6 and TRBJ1-4; the D gene is possibly TRBD1 (5 bases). V lost 8 bases and J 5 bases, leaving 15 bases between the germline ends. This CDR3 has 14 residues. Germline values: CDR1 MNHNY, CDR2 SVGAGI (reference sequence). The CDR3 region is CASALQENNEKLFF. The CDR3 coding sequence is TGTGCCAGCGCCTTACAGGAGAACAATGAAAAACTGTTTTTT.

The gene calls are TRBV7-9 and TRBJ2-1; no reliable D call. Trimming took off 5 bases at V and 9 bases at J, with 11 bases between the two ends. The length of the CDR3 is 12 residues. CDR1 SEHNR and CDR2 FQNEAQ come from the germline V gene (reference sequence). The CDR3 here is CASSPQAREQFF. DNA of the CDR3: TGTGCCAGCAGCCCCCAGGCGCGTGAGCAGTTCTTC.